A selection of T cell receptor beta chains follows, all from one sample in a study of immune evolution from preneoplasia to lung adenocarcinoma. TCRdb's copy holds only in-frame clones and misses some; the assay was immunoSEQ multiplex PCR. The data contain about 8,200 clones, around 81% of them singletons. What was sequenced was FFPE adjacent normal lung tissue. These receptors came from a person in their 70s with lung adenocarcinoma. CDR3s include the opening cysteine and the closing phenylalanine or tryptophan.

len: 15; v_gene: TRBV2; CDR3aa: CASSPGRTTYNEQFF
len: 15; v_gene: TRBV6-5; CDR3aa: CASTRSGRAESEQFF
len: 12; v_gene: TRBV2; CDR3aa: CASSDDSYEQYF
len: 15; v_gene: TRBV14; CDR3aa: CASSQGLAGQETQYF
len: 15; v_gene: TRBV19; CDR3aa: CASSTEQLPGNTIYF
len: 13; v_gene: TRBV6-5; CDR3aa: CASSRDSTYEQYF
len: 13; v_gene: TRBV6-4; CDR3aa: CASSSGSTGELFF
len: 16; v_gene: TRBV28; CDR3aa: CASSSLLMGGGRGYTF
len: 11; v_gene: TRBV29-1; CDR3aa: CSVSDPGEAFF
len: 14; v_gene: TRBV28; CDR3aa: CASSRGDMNTEAFF
len: 14; v_gene: TRBV7-8; CDR3aa: CASSLAGGWTEAFF
len: 11; v_gene: TRBV2; CDR3aa: CASRQGEPQHF
len: 16; v_gene: TRBV2; CDR3aa: CASRPGIPGGTDTQYF
len: 11; v_gene: TRBV7-8; CDR3aa: CASSSSNEQFF
len: 13; v_gene: TRBV9; CDR3aa: CASSVGDLLPLHF
len: 15; v_gene: TRBV28; CDR3aa: CASSPIDRSNQPQHF
len: 15; v_gene: TRBV7-8; CDR3aa: CASSLAQGWGNEQFF
len: 14; v_gene: TRBV2; CDR3aa: CASSEQGYNYGYTF
len: 12; v_gene: TRBV7-9; CDR3aa: CASSRQGPEAFF
len: 16; v_gene: TRBV4-2; CDR3aa: CASSPGLAGGTDTQYF
len: 19; v_gene: TRBV2; CDR3aa: CASSDSQGWVGTYDNEQFF
len: 15; v_gene: TRBV7-8; CDR3aa: CASSPQGGSADTQYF
len: 16; v_gene: TRBV5-4; CDR3aa: CASSPNTGGRSFTQHF
len: 16; v_gene: TRBV28; CDR3aa: CASSLLGTGGSYEQYF
len: 15; v_gene: TRBV13; CDR3aa: CASSLFMDRGYGYTF
len: 18; v_gene: TRBV28; CDR3aa: CASSPIGGAGLVSYEQYF
len: 11; v_gene: TRBV14; CDR3aa: CASSQLDTQYF
len: 14; v_gene: TRBV7-3; CDR3aa: CASSLRGGLDTQYF
len: 14; v_gene: TRBV28; CDR3aa: CASSLNPYTDEQYF
len: 14; v_gene: TRBV30; CDR3aa: CAWRDPIQQYEQYF
len: 17; v_gene: TRBV14; CDR3aa: CASSQDAMDRQRGGYTF
len: 11; v_gene: TRBV28; CDR3aa: CASSPKSPLHF
len: 15; v_gene: TRBV28; CDR3aa: CASSSGQGQGYGYTF
len: 17; v_gene: TRBV7-2; CDR3aa: CASSSRPPGQGAYEQYF
len: 15; v_gene: TRBV9; CDR3aa: CASSVGAAKDEKLFF
len: 18; v_gene: TRBV5-4; CDR3aa: CASKPGLAGVQSYNEQFF
len: 17; v_gene: TRBV11-3; CDR3aa: CASSAAPGESSYNEQFF